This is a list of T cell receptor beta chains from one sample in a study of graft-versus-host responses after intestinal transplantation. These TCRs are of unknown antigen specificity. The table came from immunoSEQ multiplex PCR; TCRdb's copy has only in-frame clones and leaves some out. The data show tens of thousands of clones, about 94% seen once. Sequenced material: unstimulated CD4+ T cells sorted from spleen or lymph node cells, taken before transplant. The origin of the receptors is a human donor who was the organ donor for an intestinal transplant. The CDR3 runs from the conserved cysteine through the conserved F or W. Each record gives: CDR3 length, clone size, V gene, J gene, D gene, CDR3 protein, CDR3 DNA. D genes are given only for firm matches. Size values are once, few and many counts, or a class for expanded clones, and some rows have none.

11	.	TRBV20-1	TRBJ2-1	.	CSASTGNEQFF	TGCAGTGCTAGTACTGGGAATGAGCAGTTCTTC
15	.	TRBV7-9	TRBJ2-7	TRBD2	CASDWGAGGVYEQYF	TGTGCTTCCGATTGGGGAGCGGGGGGCGTCTACGAGCAGTACTTC
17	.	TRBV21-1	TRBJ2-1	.	CASSKGRGSSSYNEQFF	TGTGCCAGCAGCAAAGGGAGAGGGTCCAGCTCCTACAATGAGCAGTTCTTC
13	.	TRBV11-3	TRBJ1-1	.	CASSRRGGTEAFF	TGTGCCAGCAGCCGGAGGGGGGGCACTGAAGCTTTCTTT
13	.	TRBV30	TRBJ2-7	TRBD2	CAWSRLAGGEQYF	TGTGCCTGGAGTAGGCTAGCGGGCGGGGAGCAGTACTTC
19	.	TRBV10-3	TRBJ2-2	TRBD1	CAMSGTGKSLNSNTGELFF	TGTGCCATGTCCGGGACAGGGAAATCCCTCAACTCGAACACCGGGGAGCTGTTTTTT
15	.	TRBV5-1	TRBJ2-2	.	CASSLVEGWTGELFF	TGCGCCAGCAGCTTGGTAGAGGGTTGGACCGGGGAGCTGTTTTTT
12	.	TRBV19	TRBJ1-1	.	CASSSGAFEAFF	TGTGCCAGTAGTTCGGGGGCCTTTGAAGCTTTCTTT
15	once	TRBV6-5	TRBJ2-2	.	CASSYDRANTGELFF	TGTGCCAGCAGTTACGACAGAGCGAACACCGGGGAGCTGTTTTTT
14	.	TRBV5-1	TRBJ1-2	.	CASSLLTTALGYTF	TGCGCCAGCAGCTTGCTGACAACGGCGCTTGGCTACACCTTC
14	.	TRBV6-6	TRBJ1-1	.	CASSYGQLNTEAFF	TGTGCCAGCAGTTACGGGCAGTTAAACACTGAAGCTTTCTTT
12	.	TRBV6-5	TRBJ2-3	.	CASSPGTDTQYF	TGTGCCAGCAGTCCAGGAACAGATACGCAGTATTTT
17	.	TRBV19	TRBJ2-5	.	CASSRRGGGTRQETQYF	TGTGCCAGTAGTCGCCGTGGAGGGGGAACGAGGCAAGAGACCCAGTACTTC
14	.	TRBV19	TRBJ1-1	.	CASSIGSGNTEAFF	TGTGCCAGTAGTATAGGTTCCGGGAACACTGAAGCTTTCTTT